These 17 T cell receptor beta chains were all obtained from the same sample, sequenced in a study of human T cells and chemical hapten exposure (dated by TCRdb to the early 2020s). The time point label for this specimen denotes: patch test 1, 2 weeks after DPC sensitization. Taken with the paper, the label for treatment or condition translates to: therapeutic diphenylcyclopropenone sensitization with weekly scalp DPC. Library preparation employed RACE. The sequencer was a NextSeq 500. The public reads were reprocessed in TCRdb via fastp at Q25 and MiXCR, keeping in-frame beta chains. Entries are consolidated by CDR3 protein sequence, retaining the most common genes and DNA. For this sample there are about 120,000 distinct CDR3 sequences; roughly 13% appear just once. The ten largest account for approximately 0.92% of the sample. The sample consisted of whole blood, taken in connection with sensitization to the hapten diphenylcyclopropenone (DPC). Source of these receptors: a man aged 18 to 30 with alopecia areata. Some clones in this sample may be carry-over from other donors' samples.

The rearrangement links TRBV7-2 to TRBJ2-7, with D unclear. The CDR3 totals 15 residues. Germline CDR1 reads SGHTA; CDR2 reads FQGNSA. The V gene lost 2 bases and the J gene lost 2 bases, with 13 bases spanning the gap. The CDR3 nucleotides read TGTGCCAGCAGCTTACTGAACACACGGACCTACGAGCAGTACTTC. It codes for CASSLLNTRTYEQYF.

This clonotype was detected ten times or more. The chain couples TRBV12-3 or TRBV12-4 to TRBJ2-3; the match to TRBD2 covers 7 bases. The V and J ends lost 4 bases and 2 bases, in that order; junction bases with no gene match: 6. This CDR3 has 15 amino acids. DNA of the CDR3: TGTGCCAGCAGTTGGACTAGTCTGTTCACAGATACGCAGTATTTT. Its protein product is CASSWTSLFTDTQYF.

In this sample, this clonotype turned up a few times. The chain joins TRBV27 to TRBJ2-7; the D call may be TRBD1 or TRBD2 (6 bases each). This CDR3 comprises 14 residues. Per the germline V gene, CDR1 is MNHEY and CDR2 is SMNVEV (reference sequence). Trimming took off 6 bases at V and 3 bases at J, with 15 bases between the two ends. The chain's CDR3 is CASRGVGGSYEQYF. The CDR3 DNA reads TGTGCCAGCAGAGGGGTCGGGGGCAGCTACGAGCAGTACTTC.

This chain joins TRBV7-6 and TRBJ2-2, with D perhaps matching TRBD2 (6 bases). This CDR3 has 15 amino acids. V shed 5 bases and J shed 2 bases, with 12 bases lying between them. Germline V CDR1 and CDR2: SGHVS, FNYEAQ. CDR3 region: CASSKTRTNTGELFF. The CDR3 DNA is TGTGCCAGCAGCAAGACTAGAACAAACACCGGGGAGCTGTTTTTT.

This clonotype appeared a few times. This rearrangement joins TRBV6-2 or TRBV6-3 to TRBJ1-2; 7 bases are a match to TRBD1. J gave up 2 bases and V 5 bases, and 5 bases lay outside the gene matches. The CDR3 runs to 14 residues. The germline gives CDR1 MNHEY, CDR2 SVGEGT. The CDR3 DNA reads as TGTGCCAGCAGTCGCGACAGGGAGAACTATGGCTACACCTTC. Protein: CASSRDRENYGYTF.

This CDR3 reads CASSTAGNYNEQFF. The CDR3 nucleotides are TGTGCCAGCAGCACGGCCGGGAACTACAATGAGCAGTTCTTC. The chain recombines TRBV21-1 with TRBJ2-1; the DNA was not used to check the table's D call, TRBD1. TRBV21-1 is a pseudogene. This CDR3 is built from 14 residues.

This clonotype was seen a few times. The chain uses TRBV7-3 and TRBJ1-6; no definite D call. This CDR3 has 16 residues. The V end was cut by 3 bases, the J end by 8 bases, with 17 bases between. CDR1 is SGHTA, CDR2 FQGTGA, per germline. CDR3 loop: CASSFRPGPVHSPLHF. The CDR3 bases are TGTGCCAGCAGCTTCCGCCCCGGACCCGTGCATTCACCCCTCCACTTT.

This clonotype was seen a few times. The chain carries TRBV20-1 and TRBJ2-5; TRBD2 matches 8 bases. The CDR3 extends over 18 amino acids. Per the germline V gene, CDR1 is DFQATT and CDR2 is SNEGSKA (reference sequence). Trimming removed 5 bases from V and 1 base from J; junction bases left unmatched: 18. The DNA for the CDR3 is TGCAGTGCTCGCTCCCCAACCTGGGGCGGGGGGCCCCAAGAGACCCAGTACTTC. It translates to CSARSPTWGGGPQETQYF.

This clonotype showed up just a few times. The V and J genes are TRBV5-4 and TRBJ1-1; D perhaps matches TRBD1 (6 bases). V shed 0 bases and J shed 3 bases, with 12 bases lying between them. Per germline, CDR1 SGHNT and CDR2 YYREEE (reference sequence). The CDR3 is 15 residues long. CDR3 residues: CASSLVGRGDTEAFF. The CDR3, as DNA: TGTGCCAGCAGCTTGGTCGGCAGGGGAGACACTGAAGCTTTCTTT.

The chain recombines TRBV7-2 with TRBJ2-7, with a weak D call TRBD1 (6 bases). V was cut by 1 base and J by 2 bases, with 12 bases left in between. This CDR3 has 15 amino acids. The germline V gene encodes CDR1 SGHTA and CDR2 FQGNSA. In DNA, the CDR3 is TGTGCCAGCAGCTTAGGGCTCAGGGGAACCTACGAGCAGTACTTC. Protein: CASSLGLRGTYEQYF.

This clonotype occurred a few times. The chain joins TRBV18 to TRBJ1-5; 8 nucleotides match TRBD1. The germline gives CDR1 KGHSH, CDR2 LQKENI. The CDR3 is made up of 15 amino acids. V trimming: 8 bases; J trimming: 4 bases; junction bases outside the gene matches: 10. DNA for the CDR3: TGTGCCAGCCCCATAGACAGGGGCCGTAATCAGCCCCAGCATTTT. Amino acid sequence: CASPIDRGRNQPQHF. The variable domain in full, with the rest retrieved from reference TRBV18 and TRBJ1-5, is NAGVMQNPRHLVRRRGQEARLRCSPMKGHSHVYWYRQLPEEGLKFMVYLQKENIIDESGMPKERFSAEFPKEGPSILRIQQVVRGDSAAYFCASPIDRGRNQPQHFGDGTRLSIL.

This clonotype has more than one count but fewer than ten. The DNA of the CDR3 is TGTGCCAGCAGCCAAGATACAGGCTACAATGAGCAGTTCTTC. This encodes CASSQDTGYNEQFF. The gene calls are TRBV3-1 and TRBJ2-1, with D tentatively TRBD1 (5 bases). Germline CDR1 reads LGHDT; CDR2 reads YNNKEL (reference sequence). The CDR3 is 14 amino acids. The V end was cut by 0 bases, the J end by 3 bases, with 6 bases between.

The chain recombines TRBV29-1 with TRBJ2-1; 8 bases line up with TRBD1. This CDR3 region has 15 residues. In germline, CDR1 is SQVTM, CDR2 ANQGSEA. Trimming at V came to 7 bases and at J to 2 bases, leaving 10 bases not matched to a gene. The CDR3 nucleotides read TGCAGCGCTGGTCCCGCGACAGGGGCCTACAATGAGCAGTTCTTC. Protein product: CSAGPATGAYNEQFF.

The rearrangement uses TRBV20-1 and TRBJ1-6; no reliable D call. The V gene's germline CDR1 is DFQATT and CDR2 SNEGSKA (reference sequence). CDR3 length: 13 amino acids. The V end was cut by 3 bases, the J end by 8 bases, with 11 bases between. The CDR3 DNA is TGCAGTGCTAGTCGTCCTGGGGATTCACCCCTCCACTTT. Its translation is CSASRPGDSPLHF.

In regard to this clonotype: Given a much more abundant clone one base away, this may be a read error. The rearrangement uses TRBV9 and TRBJ2-2; 7 nucleotides agree with TRBD1. Unmatched junction bases numbered 8, after V lost 4 bases and J lost 2 bases. This CDR3 has 16 residues. From germline, CDR1 is SGDLS and CDR2 YYNGEE. The CDR3 protein is CASSTPGQTNTGELFF. CDR3 sequence (DNA): TGTGCCAGCAGCACCCCGGGACAGACAAACACCGGGGAGCTGTTTTTT.

CDR3 bases: TGTGCCAGCAGTCTAGGACGAGGATACACTGAAGCTTTCTTT. This gives the protein CASSLGRGYTEAFF. The chain employs TRBV2 and TRBJ1-1; D is undetermined. There are 14 residues in the CDR3. In germline, CDR1 is SNHLY, CDR2 FYNNEI. Deletions cut 5 bases from V and 3 bases from J, with 13 bases between.

The CDR3 nucleotides are TGTGCCAGCAGCCCCGCAGCGCGACCACTCTACATGAACACTGAAGCTTTCTTT. Translated, it gives CASSPAARPLYMNTEAFF. This chain uses TRBV7-9 with TRBJ1-1; D ambiguous. Trimming cost V 5 bases and J 0 bases, with 22 bases left between them. The germline V gene has CDR1 SEHNR and CDR2 FQNEAQ (reference sequence). This CDR3 contains 18 residues.